What follows are 7 T cell receptor beta chains derived from one specimen sequenced in a study of T cell changes during pregnancy in multiple sclerosis. Libraries were prepared by immunoSEQ multiplex PCR; TCRdb keeps only in-frame clonotypes and omits some of them. The data show about 65,000 clones, 85% to 95% seen once. The sample here was CD8+ T cells from peripheral blood mononuclear cells, taken in the third trimester of pregnancy. Every receptor here comes from a female donor in good health, enrolled as a control in a pregnancy study.

CDR3 bases: TGTGCCAGCAGCTTGGCACAGTCGAGCTCCTATAATTCACCCCTCCACTTT. Protein sequence: CASSLAQSSSYNSPLHF. The chain carries TRBV7-9 and TRBJ1-6; D remains ambiguous. Per the germline V gene, CDR1 is SEHNR and CDR2 is FQNEAQ (reference sequence). Trimming left V 3 bases short and J 0 bases short, with 12 bases between. The CDR3 is 17 amino acids.

J is TRBJ1-1 and V is TRBV19; 8 bases fit TRBD1. The CDR3 covers 18 residues. The germline V gene has CDR1 LNHDA and CDR2 SQIVND (reference sequence). The trim removed 7 bases at V and 0 bases at J, leaving 16 bases unmatched. The CDR3 nucleotides are TGTGCCAGTATCCGAACAGGGGGAAGGACTGGGATGAACACTGAAGCTTTCTTT. Protein sequence: CASIRTGGRTGMNTEAFF.

The V call is TRBV30, the J call TRBJ1-6; the D is unclear. The CDR3 has 16 amino acids. From germline, CDR1 is GTSNPN and CDR2 SVGIG (reference sequence). Between the trimmed V and J ends, which lost 2 bases and 4 bases, there was a span of 15 bases. CDR3 in amino acids: CAWSKGSRVYNSPLHF. The CDR3 nucleotides are TGTGCCTGGAGTAAAGGATCGAGGGTATATAATTCACCCCTCCACTTT.

J is TRBJ2-2 and V is TRBV7-2; a possible D gene is TRBD1 (6 bases). Germline CDR1 reads SGHTA; CDR2 reads FQGNSA. The CDR3 spans 15 residues. The V gene lost 4 bases and the J gene lost 2 bases, with 11 bases spanning the gap. DNA of the CDR3: TGTGCCAGCAGCTCCGGGACACTAAACACCGGGGAGCTGTTTTTT. As protein: CASSSGTLNTGELFF. Using reference TRBV7-2 and TRBJ2-2 for the parts outside the CDR3, the full variable domain is GAGVSQSPSNKVTEKGKDVELRCDPISGHTALYWYRQSLGQGLEFLIYFQGNSAPDKSGLPSDRFSAERTGGSVSTLTIQRTQQEDSAVYLCASSSGTLNTGELFFGEGSRLTVL.

The rearrangement uses TRBV27 and TRBJ2-7, with D possibly matching TRBD1 (6 bases). The CDR3 extends over 16 amino acids. Deletions cut 5 bases from V and 0 bases from J, with 17 bases between. Per germline, CDR1 MNHEY and CDR2 SMNVEV (reference sequence). CDR3 coding DNA: TGTGCCAGCAGTCCCTTAGGGGGTCCTCGCTCCTACGAGCAGTACTTC. Translating gives CASSPLGGPRSYEQYF.

The table lists this clone with a count of one. The chain carries TRBV5-6 and TRBJ2-1, with D possibly being TRBD2 (5 bases). This CDR3 spans 12 amino acids. Germline CDR1 reads SGHDT; CDR2 reads YYEEEE. Trimming took 2 bases from V and 10 from J, leaving 10 bases between them. CDR3 DNA: TGTGCCAGCAGCTTCTCCACGGGGGAGCAGTTCTTC. Protein product: CASSFSTGEQFF.

The chain is built from TRBV7-6 and TRBJ2-7; 7 nucleotides line up with TRBD1. This CDR3 region has 15 residues. Germline trimming cut 5 bases from V and 2 bases from J; bases unmatched to any gene: 9. CDR1 SGHVS and CDR2 FNYEAQ come from the germline V gene. DNA for the CDR3: TGTGCCAGCAGCGCTTGGGACAGCGAAACCTACGAGCAGTACTTC. Translated, it gives CASSAWDSETYEQYF.